The rows below give T cell receptor beta chains drawn from one sample of a study of T cell responses to AZD1222 COVID-19 vaccine. Some clones are missing from TCRdb's copy, which holds only in-frame ones; the method was immunoSEQ multiplex PCR. The table shows roughly 160,000 clones, with around 90% occurring only once. The material sequenced was peripheral blood, taken 28 days after the second AZD1222 dose. These TCRs come from an adult who received the AZD1222 COVID-19 vaccine. CDR3s include the opening cysteine and the closing phenylalanine or tryptophan. A D gene is named only where the DNA matches it firmly. Size is omitted from some rows. Given values are once, few, many or a class for expanded clones.

v_call: TRBV20-1
d_call: -
j_call: TRBJ2-5
clone_size: -
cdr3_aa: CSASGKQETQYF
cdr3_nt: TGCAGTGCTAGTGGTAAACAAGAGACCCAGTACTTC

v_call: TRBV11-1
d_call: -
j_call: TRBJ2-5
clone_size: -
cdr3_aa: CASSFEGGETQYF
cdr3_nt: TGTGCCAGCAGCTTTGAGGGGGGAGAGACCCAGTACTTC

v_call: TRBV12-3/TRBV12-4
d_call: -
j_call: TRBJ1-3
clone_size: -
cdr3_aa: CASSPLGGNTIYF
cdr3_nt: TGTGCCAGCAGTCCCCTCGGGGGGAACACCATATATTTT

v_call: TRBV19
d_call: -
j_call: TRBJ1-2
clone_size: -
cdr3_aa: CASNNPQGRTTNYGYTF
cdr3_nt: TGTGCCAGTAACAACCCACAAGGACGGACGACTAACTATGGCTACACCTTC

v_call: TRBV27
d_call: TRBD1
j_call: TRBJ2-5
clone_size: -
cdr3_aa: CASSPPPRTGQTQYF
cdr3_nt: TGTGCCAGCAGTCCCCCTCCCCGGACAGGACAGACCCAGTACTTC

v_call: TRBV7-9
d_call: -
j_call: TRBJ2-2
clone_size: -
cdr3_aa: CASGELLGELFF
cdr3_nt: TGTGCCAGCGGTGAGCTCCTCGGGGAGCTGTTTTTT

v_call: TRBV28
d_call: -
j_call: TRBJ1-1
clone_size: -
cdr3_aa: CASSPPPGTEAFF
cdr3_nt: TGTGCCAGCAGTCCCCCCCCGGGGACTGAAGCTTTCTTT

v_call: TRBV18
d_call: TRBD1
j_call: TRBJ2-3
clone_size: -
cdr3_aa: CASSQYQGGTDTQYF
cdr3_nt: TGTGCCAGCTCCCAATACCAGGGGGGCACAGATACGCAGTATTTT

v_call: TRBV5-1
d_call: -
j_call: TRBJ2-1
clone_size: -
cdr3_aa: CASNREGPPNEQFF
cdr3_nt: TGCGCCAGCAACCGTGAAGGACCTCCGAATGAGCAGTTCTTC

v_call: TRBV28
d_call: -
j_call: TRBJ1-2
clone_size: -
cdr3_aa: CASSLTYGYTF
cdr3_nt: TGTGCCAGCAGCCTAACCTATGGCTACACCTTC

v_call: TRBV4-2
d_call: -
j_call: TRBJ2-6
clone_size: -
cdr3_aa: CASSQDLGSGANVLTF
cdr3_nt: TGTGCCAGCAGCCAAGATCTGGGCTCTGGGGCCAACGTCCTGACTTTC

v_call: TRBV9
d_call: TRBD2
j_call: TRBJ2-3
clone_size: -
cdr3_aa: CASSVSGLAGDDTDTQYF
cdr3_nt: TGTGCCAGCAGCGTTTCCGGACTAGCGGGGGATGACACAGATACGCAGTATTTT

v_call: TRBV7-2
d_call: TRBD1
j_call: TRBJ2-5
clone_size: -
cdr3_aa: CASSPHGTGQETQYF
cdr3_nt: TGTGCCAGCAGCCCCCACGGGACAGGGCAAGAGACCCAGTACTTC

v_call: TRBV6-5
d_call: -
j_call: TRBJ1-5
clone_size: -
cdr3_aa: CASSYSPNQPQHF
cdr3_nt: TGTGCCAGCAGTTACTCCCCTAATCAGCCCCAGCATTTT

v_call: TRBV30
d_call: -
j_call: TRBJ1-2
clone_size: -
cdr3_aa: CAWRGRQTRGYTF
cdr3_nt: TGTGCCTGGAGAGGACGTCAAACTAGGGGCTACACCTTC

v_call: TRBV28
d_call: -
j_call: TRBJ1-1
clone_size: -
cdr3_aa: CASSRVLDTEAFF
cdr3_nt: TGTGCCAGCAGTAGGGTTCTGGACACTGAAGCTTTCTTT

v_call: TRBV19
d_call: TRBD1
j_call: TRBJ1-4
clone_size: once
cdr3_aa: CASSAYRGDNEKLFF
cdr3_nt: TGTGCCAGTAGTGCCTACAGGGGTGATAATGAAAAACTGTTTTTT

v_call: TRBV7-3
d_call: -
j_call: TRBJ1-1
clone_size: -
cdr3_aa: CASSLTGGQIRRTEAFF
cdr3_nt: TGTGCCAGCAGCTTAACAGGAGGACAGATTAGGAGGACTGAAGCTTTCTTT

v_call: TRBV5-5
d_call: TRBD1
j_call: TRBJ1-6
clone_size: -
cdr3_aa: CASSWDSNSPLHF
cdr3_nt: TGTGCCAGCAGCTGGGACAGTAATTCACCCCTCCACTTT

v_call: TRBV7-8
d_call: -
j_call: TRBJ1-1
clone_size: -
cdr3_aa: CASSLARPHTEAFF
cdr3_nt: TGTGCCAGCAGCTTAGCGCGGCCCCACACTGAAGCTTTCTTT

v_call: TRBV4-1
d_call: -
j_call: TRBJ1-2
clone_size: -
cdr3_aa: CASSQDGGYGYTF
cdr3_nt: TGCGCCAGCAGCCAAGATGGAGGCTATGGCTACACCTTC

v_call: TRBV18
d_call: -
j_call: TRBJ1-2
clone_size: -
cdr3_aa: CASSPPIRGGYGYTF
cdr3_nt: TGTGCCAGCTCACCACCTATAAGGGGAGGCTATGGCTACACCTTC

v_call: TRBV6-6
d_call: TRBD2
j_call: TRBJ2-3
clone_size: -
cdr3_aa: CASSRGLASSTDTQYF
cdr3_nt: TGTGCCAGCAGTCGGGGACTAGCGTCTAGCACAGATACGCAGTATTTT

v_call: TRBV2
d_call: -
j_call: TRBJ1-4
clone_size: -
cdr3_aa: CASSTGTLEKLFF
cdr3_nt: TGTGCCAGCAGTACTGGGACACTTGAAAAACTGTTTTTT

v_call: TRBV5-1
d_call: TRBD1
j_call: TRBJ2-7
clone_size: -
cdr3_aa: CASSLTVGQGKVEQYF
cdr3_nt: TGCGCCAGCAGCTTAACGGTGGGACAGGGTAAAGTTGAGCAGTACTTC

v_call: TRBV6-2/TRBV6-3
d_call: -
j_call: TRBJ1-3
clone_size: -
cdr3_aa: CASSPDPTDMPDTIYF
cdr3_nt: TGTGCCAGCAGTCCGGACCCGACCGATATGCCGGACACCATATATTTT

v_call: TRBV28
d_call: TRBD2
j_call: TRBJ2-1
clone_size: -
cdr3_aa: CASSFLFGTSGRASHNEQFF
cdr3_nt: TGTGCCAGCAGTTTCCTCTTCGGGACTAGCGGGAGGGCCTCCCACAATGAGCAGTTCTTC

v_call: TRBV30
d_call: TRBD2
j_call: TRBJ2-1
clone_size: once
cdr3_aa: CAWSRLAGPYNEQFF
cdr3_nt: TGTGCCTGGAGTCGCCTAGCGGGACCCTACAATGAGCAGTTCTTC

v_call: TRBV4-2
d_call: -
j_call: TRBJ1-6
clone_size: -
cdr3_aa: CASSQEVTLDSPLHF
cdr3_nt: TGTGCCAGCAGCCAAGAGGTGACGTTGGATTCACCCCTCCACTTT

v_call: TRBV27
d_call: -
j_call: TRBJ2-7
clone_size: once
cdr3_aa: CASSQNTGWDYEQYF
cdr3_nt: TGTGCCAGCAGCCAGAATACAGGGTGGGACTACGAGCAGTACTTC

v_call: TRBV28
d_call: TRBD2
j_call: TRBJ2-1
clone_size: -
cdr3_aa: CASSLLGGSDNNEQFF
cdr3_nt: TGTGCCAGCAGTTTGTTAGGCGGGAGTGACAACAATGAGCAGTTCTTC

v_call: TRBV30
d_call: -
j_call: TRBJ1-6
clone_size: -
cdr3_aa: CAWDGGNNSPLHF
cdr3_nt: TGTGCCTGGGATGGGGGAAATAATTCACCCCTCCACTTT

v_call: TRBV7-2
d_call: TRBD1
j_call: TRBJ2-7
clone_size: -
cdr3_aa: CASSLVGGLSSYEQYF
cdr3_nt: TGTGCCAGCAGCTTAGTAGGGGGCCTAAGCTCCTACGAGCAGTACTTC

v_call: TRBV19
d_call: -
j_call: TRBJ1-1
clone_size: -
cdr3_aa: CASSKLQGNTEAFF
cdr3_nt: TGTGCCAGTAGTAAACTACAGGGAAATACTGAAGCTTTCTTT

v_call: TRBV6-2/TRBV6-3
d_call: -
j_call: TRBJ2-5
clone_size: once
cdr3_aa: CASSRDTGTQYF
cdr3_nt: TGTGCCAGCAGCCGGGACACCGGGACCCAGTACTTC

v_call: TRBV9
d_call: TRBD1
j_call: TRBJ1-2
clone_size: -
cdr3_aa: CASGLDRDYGYTF
cdr3_nt: TGTGCCAGTGGGTTGGACAGGGACTATGGCTACACCTTC

v_call: TRBV2
d_call: TRBD2
j_call: TRBJ2-1
clone_size: -
cdr3_aa: CASGTSVTYNEQFF
cdr3_nt: TGTGCCAGCGGGACTAGCGTAACCTACAATGAGCAGTTCTTC

v_call: TRBV29-1
d_call: TRBD1
j_call: TRBJ1-1
clone_size: -
cdr3_aa: CSVVLRQGFGEAFF
cdr3_nt: TGCAGCGTTGTCCTCAGACAGGGTTTTGGTGAAGCTTTCTTT

v_call: TRBV10-3
d_call: -
j_call: TRBJ2-7
clone_size: -
cdr3_aa: CAISEDRSSYEQYF
cdr3_nt: TGTGCCATCAGTGAGGACAGGAGCTCCTACGAGCAGTACTTC

v_call: TRBV21-1
d_call: -
j_call: TRBJ1-5
clone_size: -
cdr3_aa: CASSEKFGDRGGQPQHF
cdr3_nt: TGTGCCAGCAGCGAAAAATTCGGGGACAGGGGAGGGCAGCCCCAGCATTTT

v_call: TRBV7-6
d_call: TRBD1
j_call: TRBJ1-4
clone_size: once
cdr3_aa: CASRQTGTGDEKLFF
cdr3_nt: TGTGCCAGCAGGCAGACCGGGACAGGGGATGAAAAACTGTTTTTT

v_call: TRBV11-2
d_call: -
j_call: TRBJ2-3
clone_size: -
cdr3_aa: CASSLGPFSGSTDTQYF
cdr3_nt: TGTGCCAGCAGCTTAGGACCCTTTAGCGGAAGCACAGATACGCAGTATTTT

v_call: TRBV7-8
d_call: -
j_call: TRBJ1-3
clone_size: -
cdr3_aa: CASSLARAGGTGNTIYF
cdr3_nt: TGTGCCAGCAGCTTAGCGAGGGCCGGGGGCACGGGAAACACCATATATTTT

v_call: TRBV12-3/TRBV12-4
d_call: -
j_call: TRBJ2-3
clone_size: -
cdr3_aa: CASSITDTQYF
cdr3_nt: TGTGCCAGCAGCATCACAGATACGCAGTATTTT

v_call: TRBV11-2
d_call: -
j_call: TRBJ1-1
clone_size: -
cdr3_aa: CASSLDRGSGRGAFF
cdr3_nt: TGTGCCAGCAGCTTAGATCGCGGCAGCGGGCGAGGAGCTTTCTTT

v_call: TRBV5-4
d_call: -
j_call: TRBJ2-1
clone_size: once
cdr3_aa: CASSLNPIGGVTPYNEQFF
cdr3_nt: TGTGCCAGCAGCTTGAATCCCATCGGAGGGGTGACCCCCTACAATGAGCAGTTCTTC

v_call: TRBV7-2
d_call: -
j_call: TRBJ1-2
clone_size: -
cdr3_aa: CASSLVVQGAYGYTF
cdr3_nt: TGTGCCAGCAGCTTAGTTGTGCAGGGCGCCTATGGCTACACCTTC

v_call: TRBV7-3
d_call: -
j_call: TRBJ1-6
clone_size: -
cdr3_aa: CASSTQGGNSPLHF
cdr3_nt: TGTGCCAGCAGCACACAGGGAGGTAATTCACCCCTCCACTTT

v_call: TRBV6-5
d_call: TRBD2
j_call: TRBJ2-7
clone_size: once
cdr3_aa: CASTAGVEGYEQYF
cdr3_nt: TGTGCCAGCACAGCGGGAGTCGAGGGGTACGAGCAGTACTTC

v_call: TRBV30
d_call: TRBD1
j_call: TRBJ1-1
clone_size: once
cdr3_aa: CAWTGDSRTEAFF
cdr3_nt: TGTGCCTGGACCGGGGACAGTCGGACTGAAGCTTTCTTT

v_call: TRBV29-1
d_call: TRBD1
j_call: TRBJ1-2
clone_size: -
cdr3_aa: CSARDRDNYGYTF
cdr3_nt: TGCAGCGCCCGGGACAGGGACAACTATGGCTACACCTTC

v_call: TRBV5-1
d_call: -
j_call: TRBJ1-2
clone_size: -
cdr3_aa: CASSLERVDGYTF
cdr3_nt: TGCGCCAGCAGCTTGGAACGGGTGGATGGCTACACCTTC

v_call: TRBV14
d_call: -
j_call: TRBJ1-1
clone_size: -
cdr3_aa: CASSLTRDTEAFF
cdr3_nt: TGTGCCAGCAGCCTGACGCGGGACACTGAAGCTTTCTTT

v_call: TRBV6-2/TRBV6-3
d_call: TRBD1
j_call: TRBJ2-7
clone_size: once
cdr3_aa: CASSPTDLDRGTVHEQYF
cdr3_nt: TGTGCCAGCAGTCCGACTGACCTGGACAGGGGGACCGTCCACGAGCAGTACTTC

v_call: TRBV21-1
d_call: -
j_call: TRBJ1-2
clone_size: -
cdr3_aa: CASSKGGASYGYTF
cdr3_nt: TGTGCCAGCAGCAAAGGAGGCGCGAGCTATGGCTACACCTTC

v_call: TRBV5-6
d_call: TRBD1
j_call: TRBJ2-1
clone_size: -
cdr3_aa: CASSLDRGLGNEQFF
cdr3_nt: TGTGCCAGCAGCTTAGACAGGGGGCTAGGCAATGAGCAGTTCTTC